The 9 T cell receptor beta chains given below trace back to one sample, sequenced in a study of T cell responses to AZD1222 COVID-19 vaccine. Produced via immunoSEQ multiplex PCR; TCRdb's table is partial and in-frame only. The table lists 73,000 or so clones, 88% of them singletons, with about 20% in the top ten. Source: peripheral blood, taken on day 0 of AZD1222 vaccination. The receptors shown here come from an adult in good health.

The rearrangement uses TRBV7-9 and TRBJ2-5; 8 bases align to TRBD1. CDR3 length: 15 residues. From germline, CDR1 is SEHNR and CDR2 FQNEAQ (reference sequence). The junction had 11 bases not matched to a gene; V was cut back by 6 bases and J by 5 bases. The DNA for the CDR3 is TGTGCCAGCAGTTTACGGACAGGGACAAAGGAGACCCAGTACTTC. Translation gives CASSLRTGTKETQYF.

This clone occurred once. The rearrangement joins TRBV19 to TRBJ2-2; tentative D call: TRBD2 (5 bases). The CDR3 has 15 residues. CDR1 LNHDA and CDR2 SQIVND come from the germline V gene (reference sequence). V shed 2 bases and J shed 4 bases, with 11 bases lying between them. The CDR3 DNA sequence: TGTGCCAGTAGTATAAAGGGCGGAGGCACCGGGGAGCTGTTTTTT. Its translation: CASSIKGGGTGELFF.

The genes are TRBV6-5 and TRBJ1-6; TRBD1 aligns across 7 bases. The length of the CDR3 is 13 residues. Looked up from germline, CDR1 is MNHEY and CDR2 is SVGAGI. Trimming took 10 bases from V and 17 from J; bases not matched to a gene: 17. The CDR3 here is CATVPGQPSGVHF. CDR3 nucleotide sequence: TGTGCCACCGTACCGGGACAGCCGTCCGGGGTCCACTTT.

The chain combines TRBV6-5 with TRBJ1-2; D is perhaps TRBD1 (5 bases). Germline CDR1 and CDR2: MNHEY and SVGAGI. The V and J ends lost 0 bases and 4 bases respectively, with 12 bases between them. This CDR3 has 15 residues. CDR3 nucleotide sequence: TGTGCCAGCAGTTACTCACCAGGACATTCCTATGGCTACACCTTC. The encoded protein is CASSYSPGHSYGYTF.

By share, this clone counts as medium-sized (0.01 to 0.1%). This chain connects TRBV6-5 to TRBJ1-2; tentative D call: TRBD1 (5 bases). Germline V gene data show CDR1 as MNHEY and CDR2 as SVGAGI. The V and J ends lost 7 bases and 4 bases respectively, with 10 bases between them. The CDR3 extends over 12 amino acids. CDR3 bases: TGTGCCAGCAAAAGGCAGGGCTATGGCTACACCTTC. It is translated as CASKRQGYGYTF.

V gene TRBV18 combines with J gene TRBJ1-1; the D is unclear. Trimming stripped 4 bases from V and 4 bases from J, with 19 bases between. Germline assignment: CDR1 KGHSH and CDR2 LQKENI. The CDR3 runs to 16 residues. The CDR3 sequence: CASSLTADRRGTEAFF. DNA for the CDR3: TGTGCCAGCTCACTAACGGCAGACCGACGAGGCACTGAAGCTTTCTTT.

The chain has TRBV3-1 (or the pseudogene TRBV3-2) and TRBJ2-3; a possible D gene is TRBD1 (6 bases). With 1 base removed from V and 11 bases from J, the gap between germline ends came to 16 bases. The CDR3 extends over 14 amino acids. The germline gives CDR1 LGHDT, CDR2 YNNKEL (reference sequence). DNA for the CDR3: TGTGCCAGCAGCCAAGGCGGACCAGGGGCGGAGCAGTATTTT. Amino acids: CASSQGGPGAEQYF.

V gene TRBV7-2 combines with J gene TRBJ1-1, with 7 positions matching TRBD1. The junction had 8 bases not matched to a gene; V was cut back by 4 bases and J by 3 bases. Germline CDR1 reads SGHTA; CDR2 reads FQGNSA. The CDR3 sequence is 15 residues long. The CDR3 loop is CASSSRDSSYTEAFF. The DNA of the CDR3 is TGTGCCAGCAGCTCCCGGGACAGCTCATACACTGAAGCTTTCTTT.

The CDR3 bases are TGTGCCAGCAGTGAATGGGCAGGGATGTTTGATCAGCCCCAGCATTTT. Translated, it gives CASSEWAGMFDQPQHF. The J gene is TRBJ1-5, the V gene TRBV6-1; the D gene is possibly TRBD1 (5 bases). The V end lost 2 bases, the J end lost 5 bases, and 16 bases lay between the germline ends. Germline CDR1 is MNHNS and CDR2 is SASEGT. The CDR3 runs to 16 residues.